This T cell receptor (beta chain) was profiled in a study of T cells in Graves' hyperthyroidism and ophthalmopathy. Across the study: Peripheral blood was acquired at first diagnosis, ahead of any therapy whatsoever.

In this sample, this clonotype turned up a few times. The antigen remains unidentified. Regions amplified from RNA transcripts were the TCR beta CDR3 regions. During a first-round RT-PCR of the TCR CDR3, the HTBI primer set was used. TCRdb passed the multiplex PCR reads through MiXCR, listing each CDR3 protein once. The data show approximately 350,000 distinct CDR3 sequences, about 16% seen once. General observations from the study: From stable hyperthyroidism, ophthalmopathy was set apart by a 13 V-J model.

Diagnoses were established using clinical symptoms, serum thyroxine and TRAb, thyroid ultrasound and orbital computed tomography. Germline CDR1 is DFQATT and CDR2 is SNEGSKA (reference sequence). The CDR3 covers 13 residues. Deletions cut 1 base from V and 0 bases from J, with 4 bases between. J is TRBJ1-3 and V is TRBV20-1; unclear D gene. The source of this sequence is a woman aged 55-75 years with Graves' ophthalmopathy. Sequencing input: blood. CDR3: CSARANSGNTIYF. The CDR3 DNA is TGCAGTGCTAGAGCGAACTCTGGAAACACCATATATTTT.